This T cell receptor (beta chain) was sequenced for a study of cytomegalovirus exposure and HLA in healthy donors. The study's findings and limits: 87-base-pair reads could not separate some V segments, including TRBV6-2 and TRBV6-3. Researchers had no immune exposure information except CMV serostatus available.

This CDR3 has 15 residues. V was cut by 4 bases and J by 9 bases, with 22 bases left in between. CDR1 and CDR2 from the germline V gene are SGHKS and YYEKEE (reference sequence). In the PCR, 60 Vbeta and 13 Jbeta primers were used. Data came from immunoSEQ multiplex PCR; TCRdb stores just in-frame clones and leaves some out. Here the sample spans roughly 120,000 clones, around 80% being singletons. As to this clone: Its antigen is as yet unknown.

The sequencing input was PBMCs. The clonotype was recovered from a man aged 18-30 years in good health and CMV-seronegative. The chain employs TRBV5-5 and TRBJ2-5; TRBD1 might be the D (5 bases). This chain's CDR3 is CASSPPGRQGGAQYF. CDR3 bases: TGTGCCAGCAGCCCACCAGGTCGCCAGGGTGGGGCCCAGTACTTC. Filled out from reference TRBV5-5 and TRBJ2-5, the complete variable domain reads DAGVTQSPTHLIKTRGQQVTLRCSPISGHKSVSWYQQVLGQGPQFIFQYYEKEERGRGNFPDRFSARQFPNYSSELNVNALLLGDSALYLCASSPPGRQGGAQYFGPGTRLLVL.